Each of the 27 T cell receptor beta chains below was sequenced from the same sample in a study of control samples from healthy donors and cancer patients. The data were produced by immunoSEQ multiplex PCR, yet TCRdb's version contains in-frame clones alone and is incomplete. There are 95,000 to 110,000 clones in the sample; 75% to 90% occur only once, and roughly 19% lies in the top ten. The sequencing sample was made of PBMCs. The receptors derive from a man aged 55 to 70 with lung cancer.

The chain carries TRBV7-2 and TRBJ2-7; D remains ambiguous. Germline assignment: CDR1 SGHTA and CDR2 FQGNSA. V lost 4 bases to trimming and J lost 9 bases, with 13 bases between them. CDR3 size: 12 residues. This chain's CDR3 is CASSSPVGVQYF. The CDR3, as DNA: TGTGCCAGCAGCTCCCCCGTCGGTGTGCAGTACTTC. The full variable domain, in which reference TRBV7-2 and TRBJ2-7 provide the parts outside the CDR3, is GAGVSQSPSNKVTEKGKDVELRCDPISGHTALYWYRQSLGQGLEFLIYFQGNSAPDKSGLPSDRFSAERTGGSVSTLTIQRTQQEDSAVYLCASSSPVGVQYFGPGTRLTVT.

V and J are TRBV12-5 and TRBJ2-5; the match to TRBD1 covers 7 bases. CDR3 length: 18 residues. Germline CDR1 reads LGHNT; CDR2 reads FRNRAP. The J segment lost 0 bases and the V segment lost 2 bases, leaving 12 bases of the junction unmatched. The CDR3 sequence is CASGLLEDGQVHQETQYF. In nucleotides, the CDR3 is TGTGCTAGTGGTTTGTTAGAAGATGGACAGGTTCACCAAGAGACCCAGTACTTC.

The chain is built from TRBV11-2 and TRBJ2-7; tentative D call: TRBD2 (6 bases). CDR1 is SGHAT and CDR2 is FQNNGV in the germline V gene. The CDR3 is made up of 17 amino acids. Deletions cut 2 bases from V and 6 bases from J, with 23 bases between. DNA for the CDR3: TGTGCCAGCAGCTTATCTATGGGGGGTCACGTGGTCGGCGAGCAGTACTTC. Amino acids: CASSLSMGGHVVGEQYF.

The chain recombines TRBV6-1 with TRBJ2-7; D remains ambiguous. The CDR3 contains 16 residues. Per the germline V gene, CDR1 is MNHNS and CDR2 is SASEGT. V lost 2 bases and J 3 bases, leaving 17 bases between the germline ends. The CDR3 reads CASSEIGSGPHYEQYF. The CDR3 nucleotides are TGTGCCAGCAGTGAAATTGGGTCCGGGCCTCACTACGAGCAGTACTTC.

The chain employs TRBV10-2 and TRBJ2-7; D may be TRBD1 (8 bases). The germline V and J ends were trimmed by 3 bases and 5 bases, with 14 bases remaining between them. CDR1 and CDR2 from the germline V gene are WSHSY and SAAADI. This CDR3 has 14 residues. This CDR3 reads CASSEQGGGDEQYV. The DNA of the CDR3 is TGCGCCAGCAGTGAACAGGGGGGGGGCGACGAGCAGTACGTC.

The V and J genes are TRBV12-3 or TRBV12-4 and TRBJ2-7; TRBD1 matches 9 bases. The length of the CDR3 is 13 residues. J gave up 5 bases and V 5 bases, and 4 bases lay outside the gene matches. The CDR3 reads CASSTTGGNEQYV. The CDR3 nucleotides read TGTGCCAGCAGTACTACAGGGGGCAACGAGCAGTACGTC.

The chain's CDR3 is CATEDVDRTGTEAFF. CDR3 DNA: TGTGCCACCGAAGATGTCGACAGGACGGGCACTGAAGCTTTCTTT. The gene calls are TRBV10-3 and TRBJ1-1; a weak D match, TRBD1 (6 bases). This CDR3 spans 15 amino acids. The V end was cut by 10 bases, the J end by 4 bases, with 22 bases between. The germline V gene encodes CDR1 ENHRY and CDR2 SYGVKD.

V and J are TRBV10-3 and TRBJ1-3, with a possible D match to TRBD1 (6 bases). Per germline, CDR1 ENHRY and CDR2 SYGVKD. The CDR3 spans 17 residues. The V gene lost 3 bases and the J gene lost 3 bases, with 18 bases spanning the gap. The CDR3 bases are TGTGCCATCAGTGATCGCCGGCGGGAGGGGGGTGGAAACACCATATATTTT. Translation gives CAISDRRREGGGNTIYF.

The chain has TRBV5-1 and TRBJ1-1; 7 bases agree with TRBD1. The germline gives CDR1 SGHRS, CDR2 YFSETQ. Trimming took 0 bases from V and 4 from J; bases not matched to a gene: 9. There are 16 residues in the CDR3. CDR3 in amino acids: CASSLELGQVGTEAFF. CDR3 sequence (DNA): TGCGCCAGCAGCTTGGAACTCGGACAGGTGGGCACTGAAGCTTTCTTT.

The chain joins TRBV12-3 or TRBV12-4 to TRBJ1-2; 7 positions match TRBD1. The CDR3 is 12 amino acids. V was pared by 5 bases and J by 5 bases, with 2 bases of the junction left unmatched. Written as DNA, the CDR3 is TGTGCCAGCAGTGTACAGGGGTATGGCTACACCTTC. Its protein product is CASSVQGYGYTF.

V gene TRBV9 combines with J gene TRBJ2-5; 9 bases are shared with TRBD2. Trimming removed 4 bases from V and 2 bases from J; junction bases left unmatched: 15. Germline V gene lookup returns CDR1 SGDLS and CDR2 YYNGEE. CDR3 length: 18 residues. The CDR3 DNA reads TGTGCCAGCAGCCTCCGACCCGCGGGGGGGAGGACACAAGAGACCCAGTACTTC. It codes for CASSLRPAGGRTQETQYF.

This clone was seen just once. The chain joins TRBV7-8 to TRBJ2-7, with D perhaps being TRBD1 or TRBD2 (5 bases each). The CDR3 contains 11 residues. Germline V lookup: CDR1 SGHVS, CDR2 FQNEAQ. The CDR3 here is CASISTGTADV. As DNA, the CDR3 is TGTGCCAGCATCTCAACCGGGACGGCGGACGTC.

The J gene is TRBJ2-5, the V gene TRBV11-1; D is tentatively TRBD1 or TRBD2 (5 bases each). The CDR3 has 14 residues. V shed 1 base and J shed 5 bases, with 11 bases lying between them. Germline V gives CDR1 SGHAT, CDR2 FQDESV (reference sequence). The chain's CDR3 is CASSLGGWDETQYF. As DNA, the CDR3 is TGTGCCAGCAGCTTAGGGGGGTGGGACGAGACCCAGTACTTC.

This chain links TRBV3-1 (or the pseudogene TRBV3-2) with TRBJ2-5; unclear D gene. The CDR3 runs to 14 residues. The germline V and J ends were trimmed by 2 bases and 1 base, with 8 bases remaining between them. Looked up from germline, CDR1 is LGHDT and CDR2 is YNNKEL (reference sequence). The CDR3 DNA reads TGTGCCAGCAGCCAATCAGGTTCCCAAGAGACCCAGTACTTC. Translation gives CASSQSGSQETQYF.

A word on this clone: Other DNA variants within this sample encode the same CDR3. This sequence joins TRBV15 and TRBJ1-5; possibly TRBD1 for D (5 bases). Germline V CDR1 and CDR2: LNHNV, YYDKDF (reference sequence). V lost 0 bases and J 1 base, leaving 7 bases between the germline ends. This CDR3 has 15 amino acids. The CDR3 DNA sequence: TGTGCCACCAGCAGAGAACGGGGCAGCAATCAGCCCCAGCATTTT. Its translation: CATSRERGSNQPQHF. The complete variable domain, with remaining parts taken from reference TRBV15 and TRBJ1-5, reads DAMVIQNPRYQVTQFGKPVTLSCSQTLNHNVMYWYQQKSSQAPKLLFHYYDKDFNNEADTPDNFQSRRPNTSFCFLDIRSPGLGDTAMYLCATSRERGSNQPQHFGDGTRLSIL.

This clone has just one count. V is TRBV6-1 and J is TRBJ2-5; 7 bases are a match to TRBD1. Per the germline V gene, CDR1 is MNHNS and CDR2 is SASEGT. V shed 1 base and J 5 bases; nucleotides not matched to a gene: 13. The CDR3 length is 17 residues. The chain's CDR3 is CASSEEAAGGSRETQYF. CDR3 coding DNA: TGTGCCAGCAGTGAAGAGGCGGCAGGGGGTAGTCGGGAGACCCAGTACTTC.

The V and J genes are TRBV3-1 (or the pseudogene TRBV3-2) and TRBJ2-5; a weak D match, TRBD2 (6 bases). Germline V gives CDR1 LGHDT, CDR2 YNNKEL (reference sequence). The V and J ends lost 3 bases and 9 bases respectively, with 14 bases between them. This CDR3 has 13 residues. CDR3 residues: CASSQFSGRSQYF. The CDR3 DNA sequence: TGTGCCAGCAGCCAGTTTTCAGGGAGGTCCCAGTACTTC.

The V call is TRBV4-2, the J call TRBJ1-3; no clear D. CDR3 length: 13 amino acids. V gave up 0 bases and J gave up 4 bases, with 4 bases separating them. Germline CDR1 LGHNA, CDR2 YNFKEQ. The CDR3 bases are TGTGCCAGCAGCCAAGACGAGGGAAACACCATATATTTT. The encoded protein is CASSQDEGNTIYF.

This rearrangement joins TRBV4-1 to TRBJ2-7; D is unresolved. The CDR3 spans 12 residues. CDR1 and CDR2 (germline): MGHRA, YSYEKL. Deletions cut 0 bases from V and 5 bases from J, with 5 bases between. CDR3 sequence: CASSQDSDEQYF. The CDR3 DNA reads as TGCGCCAGCAGCCAAGACAGTGACGAGCAGTACTTC.

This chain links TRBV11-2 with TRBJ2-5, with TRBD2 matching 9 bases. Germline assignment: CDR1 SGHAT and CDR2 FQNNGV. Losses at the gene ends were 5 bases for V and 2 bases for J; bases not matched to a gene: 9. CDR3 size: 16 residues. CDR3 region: CASSRGISGGQETQYF. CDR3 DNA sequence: TGTGCCAGCAGCCGCGGGATTAGCGGGGGTCAAGAGACCCAGTACTTC.

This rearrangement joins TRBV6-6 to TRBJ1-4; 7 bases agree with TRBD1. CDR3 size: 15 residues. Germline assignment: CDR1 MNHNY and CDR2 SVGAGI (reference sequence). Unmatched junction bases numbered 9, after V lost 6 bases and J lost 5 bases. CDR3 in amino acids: CASSSAQGENEKLFF. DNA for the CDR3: TGTGCCAGCAGCTCCGCCCAGGGGGAGAATGAAAAACTGTTTTTT.

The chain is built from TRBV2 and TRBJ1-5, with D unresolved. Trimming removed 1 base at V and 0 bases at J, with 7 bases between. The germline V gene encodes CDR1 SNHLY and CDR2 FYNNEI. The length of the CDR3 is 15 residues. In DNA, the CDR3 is TGTGCCAGCAGTGAAGAAAGGAGTAGCAATCAGCCCCAGCATTTT. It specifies CASSEERSSNQPQHF.

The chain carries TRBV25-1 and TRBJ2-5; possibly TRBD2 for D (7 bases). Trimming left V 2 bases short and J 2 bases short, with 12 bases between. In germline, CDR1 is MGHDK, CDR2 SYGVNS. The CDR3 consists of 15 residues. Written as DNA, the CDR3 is TGTGCCAGCAGTGAAGGGGGGGACACACAAGAGACCCAGTACTTC. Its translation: CASSEGGDTQETQYF.

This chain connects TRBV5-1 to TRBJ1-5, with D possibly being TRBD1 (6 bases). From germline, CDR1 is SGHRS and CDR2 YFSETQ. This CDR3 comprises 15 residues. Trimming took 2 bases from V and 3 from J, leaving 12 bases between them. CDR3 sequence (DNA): TGCGCCAGCAGCTTTTTGGACAGCTTCAATCAGCCCCAGCATTTT. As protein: CASSFLDSFNQPQHF.

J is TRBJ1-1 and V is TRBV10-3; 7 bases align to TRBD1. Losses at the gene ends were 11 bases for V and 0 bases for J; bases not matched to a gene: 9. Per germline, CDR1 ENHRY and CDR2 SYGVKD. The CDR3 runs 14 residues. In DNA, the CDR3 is TGTGCCGTCCGGGACAGCTTCATGAACACTGAAGCTTTCTTT. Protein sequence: CAVRDSFMNTEAFF.

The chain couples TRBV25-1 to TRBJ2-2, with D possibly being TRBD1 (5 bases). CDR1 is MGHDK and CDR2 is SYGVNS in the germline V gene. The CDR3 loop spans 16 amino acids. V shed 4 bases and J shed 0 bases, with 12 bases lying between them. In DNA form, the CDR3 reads TGTGCCAGCAGTGTCGGACACGGATCGAACACCGGGGAGCTGTTTTTT. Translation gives CASSVGHGSNTGELFF.

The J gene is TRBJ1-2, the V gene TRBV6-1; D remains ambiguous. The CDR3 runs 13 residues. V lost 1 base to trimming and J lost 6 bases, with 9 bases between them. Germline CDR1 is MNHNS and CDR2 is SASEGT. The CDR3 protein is CASSEGLQHGYTF. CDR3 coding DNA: TGTGCCAGCAGTGAAGGTCTCCAGCATGGCTACACCTTC.